This T cell receptor (beta chain) was documented in a study of T cells in Graves' hyperthyroidism and ophthalmopathy. This clonotype was recorded only once. The investigators amplified TCR beta CDR3 regions from RNA transcripts. TCR CDR3 regions were first amplified by RT-PCR with HTBI primers. TCRdb itself ran the multiplex PCR reads through MiXCR, one entry per CDR3 protein. Of approximately 400,000 distinct CDR3 sequences in the sample, about an eighth were seen once. The CDR3 contains 14 residues. The V and J ends lost 3 bases and 3 bases respectively, with 11 bases between them. Per the germline V gene, CDR1 is MNHNS and CDR2 is SASEGT.

The chain recombines TRBV6-1 with TRBJ1-2; no clear D. The sequenced sample was blood. This receptor was taken from a man aged 50 or older with Graves' ophthalmopathy. CDR3 residues: CASSDLNTHYGYTF. The DNA for the CDR3 is TGTGCCAGCAGTGATTTGAATACCCACTATGGCTACACCTTC.